The subject of this entry is one TCR beta chain. Its antigen is still unknown. The CDR3 loop spans 14 amino acids. V lost 2 bases, J lost 5 bases, and 10 bases lay in between. Germline assignment: CDR1 SNHLY and CDR2 FYNNEI. Either unselected PBMC or bead-purified CD4+, CD4+CD8+, CD57+ or CD56+ cells were sequenced. This entry is derived from a study of STAT5B mutations in CD4+ large granular lymphocyte leukemia. The study's findings and limits: Compared with healthy controls (2/35), patient top clones favored TRBV06 (8/27).

Authors' analysis steps: Clonotypes above 5% were considered putative leukemic clones, totaling a few dozen. The detection floor for productive clonotype frequency was 2.59 x 10-5. TCRdb keeps only in-frame clones here, not all; method: immunoSEQ multiplex PCR. The DNA was the basis for D and trimming; V, J and clone size are from that table. The repertoire has 8,000 or so clones, roughly 91% of them found once; the top ten carry approximately 51%. The chain recombines TRBV2 with TRBJ2-1; D ambiguous. Source material: PBMCs. The source of this sequence is a woman in her 70s with CD4+ T-cell large granular lymphocyte leukemia. Here the CDR3 reads CASSETHKDNEQFF. CDR3 nucleotide sequence: TGTGCCAGCAGTGAAACCCACAAGGACAATGAGCAGTTCTTC.